The 28 T cell receptor beta chains below come from one sample, sequenced in a study of blood T cell repertoires in COVID-19. Only in-frame clones appear in the TCRdb table, and some are missing; sequencing was by immunoSEQ multiplex PCR. The data hold some 37,000 clones, with 86% observed a single time. Sample: peripheral blood. The receptor set was obtained from a man between 50 and 59 years old in a cohort sampled during active COVID-19.

This chain uses TRBV11-2 with TRBJ2-1, with 9 bases identical to TRBD1. CDR3 length: 15 amino acids. V dropped 5 bases and J dropped 6; count of bases not matched to a gene: 8. Germline CDR1 reads SGHAT; CDR2 reads FQNNGV. CDR3 sequence reads: CASSLDRGIGNEQFF. CDR3 coding DNA: TGTGCCAGCAGCCTCGACAGGGGGATTGGCAATGAGCAGTTCTTC.

V is TRBV5-4 and J is TRBJ2-7; possibly TRBD2 for D (5 bases). The germline gives CDR1 SGHNT, CDR2 YYREEE (reference sequence). The germline V and J ends were trimmed by 4 bases and 2 bases, with 13 bases remaining between them. The CDR3 sequence is 14 residues long. Written as DNA, the CDR3 is TGTGCCAGCAGCCCGAGGACGGGAACCTACGAGCAGTACTTC. As protein: CASSPRTGTYEQYF. Filled out from reference TRBV5-4 and TRBJ2-7, the complete variable domain reads ETGVTQSPTHLIKTRGQQVTLRCSSQSGHNTVSWYQQALGQGPQFIFQYYREEENGRGNFPPRFSGLQFPNYSSELNVNALELDDSALYLCASSPRTGTYEQYFGPGTRLTVT.

The CDR3 loop is CASSQDSGTGNTIYF. The DNA for the CDR3 is TGCGCCAGCAGCCAAGATTCCGGGACTGGAAACACCATATATTTT. The chain uses TRBV4-3 and TRBJ1-3, with unresolved D. Germline V gene lookup returns CDR1 LGHNA and CDR2 YSLEER. Trimming left V 0 bases short and J 2 bases short, with 8 bases between. This CDR3 has 15 residues.

The V gene is TRBV5-4, the J gene TRBJ2-7; D unresolved. This CDR3 is built from 12 residues. In germline, CDR1 is SGHNT, CDR2 YYREEE (reference sequence). Trimming left V 3 bases short and J 4 bases short, with 8 bases between. CDR3 in amino acids: CASSSNRYEQYF. The CDR3 region has the DNA TGTGCCAGCAGCTCAAACCGGTACGAGCAGTACTTC.

CDR3: CASEPFATNEKLFF. CDR3 DNA sequence: TGTGCCAGCGAGCCATTTGCAACTAATGAAAAACTGTTTTTT. The chain links TRBV7-9 to TRBJ1-4; D is unresolved. Germline V CDR1 and CDR2: SEHNR, FQNEAQ (reference sequence). The length of the CDR3 is 14 residues. The V end was cut by 8 bases, the J end by 0 bases, with 10 bases between.

J is TRBJ2-1 and V is TRBV9; D uncertain. CDR1 and CDR2 from the germline V gene are SGDLS and YYNGEE. The V and J ends lost 2 bases and 0 bases respectively, with 9 bases between them. This CDR3 spans 15 amino acids. The CDR3 coding sequence is TGTGCCAGCAGCGTCCGGTCGAGCTCCTACAATGAGCAGTTCTTC. Protein: CASSVRSSSYNEQFF.

This clone was seen only a few times. The rearrangement uses TRBV19 and TRBJ2-7, with TRBD2 matching over 12 bases. This CDR3 comprises 14 residues. The V and J ends lost 6 bases and 8 bases, in that order; junction bases with no gene match: 8. CDR1 and CDR2 from the germline V gene are LNHDA and SQIVND (reference sequence). CDR3 loop: CASSTTSGGLQQYF. CDR3 bases: TGTGCCAGTAGCACGACTAGCGGGGGCTTACAGCAGTACTTC. Based on the CDR3 plus reference TRBV19 and TRBJ2-7, the full variable domain is DGGITQSPKYLFRKEGQNVTLSCEQNLNHDAMYWYRQDPGQGLRLIYYSQIVNDFQKGDIAEGYSVSREKKESFPLTVTSAQKNPTAFYLCASSTTSGGLQQYFGPGTRLTVT.

The CDR3 sequence is CASSASRLLGGGYTF. CDR3 DNA sequence: TGTGCCAGTAGTGCCTCGCGCCTCCTAGGGGGTGGCTACACCTTC. V usage is TRBV19 and J usage is TRBJ1-2; TRBD1 is a possible D gene (6 bases). V lost 5 bases, J lost 7 bases, and 20 bases lay in between. The length of the CDR3 is 15 residues. Germline loops: CDR1 LNHDA, CDR2 SQIVND (reference sequence).

CDR3 nucleotide sequence: TGTGCCATCAAGCTAAGACAGGGAGCCTACGAGCAGTACTTC. It specifies CAIKLRQGAYEQYF. The chain carries TRBV10-3 and TRBJ2-7; 7 bases are a match to TRBD1. The CDR3 runs 14 residues. V shed 7 bases, J shed 2 bases, and the junction held 8 bases outside the gene matches. Germline V gene data show CDR1 as ENHRY and CDR2 as SYGVKD.

This sequence joins TRBV27 and TRBJ2-1, with a weak D call TRBD2 (6 bases). This CDR3 region has 14 residues. Germline lookup yields CDR1 MNHEY and CDR2 SMNVEV (reference sequence). Trimming shortened V by 4 bases and J by 4 bases, and 11 bases separated the two germline ends. The CDR3 DNA is TGTGCCAGCAGTTCCCGTGGGGGGTACAATGAGCAGTTCTTC. Its protein is CASSSRGGYNEQFF.

The chain is built from TRBV9 and TRBJ2-4; D is perhaps TRBD2 (6 bases). Deletions cut 2 bases from V and 4 bases from J, with 10 bases between. Looked up from germline, CDR1 is SGDLS and CDR2 is YYNGEE. CDR3 size: 14 residues. CDR3: CASSVGRDKNIQYF. The CDR3 DNA reads TGTGCCAGCAGCGTCGGGCGGGATAAAAACATTCAGTACTTC.

The chain uses TRBV11-3 and TRBJ2-1; unclear D gene. The ends were cut back, 1 base at V and 2 bases at J, with 9 bases in the middle. This CDR3 is built from 15 residues. CDR1 is SGHNT, CDR2 YENEEA, per germline. The CDR3 nucleotides are TGTGCCAGCAGCTTAGGCAGTGTTCCCTACAATGAGCAGTTCTTC. Translation: CASSLGSVPYNEQFF.

The chain combines TRBV9 with TRBJ1-1; the match to TRBD1 covers 10 bases. CDR3 length: 15 residues. Germline V gene sequence: CDR1 SGDLS, CDR2 YYNGEE. V gave up 3 bases and J gave up 5 bases; unmatched junction bases: 7. In DNA form, the CDR3 reads TGTGCCAGCAGCGCAGACAGGGGGCCTTCAACTGAAGCTTTCTTT. As protein: CASSADRGPSTEAFF.

The rearrangement uses TRBV5-1 and TRBJ1-1; 8 bases map to TRBD1. Per the germline V gene, CDR1 is SGHRS and CDR2 is YFSETQ. This CDR3 contains 14 residues. With V trimmed by 4 bases and J by 1 base, 3 bases remained unmatched. DNA of the CDR3: TGCGCCAGCAGCCCGGGGACAGGGAACACTGAAGCTTTCTTT. Amino acid sequence: CASSPGTGNTEAFF. Based on the CDR3 plus reference TRBV5-1 and TRBJ1-1, the full variable domain is KAGVTQTPRYLIKTRGQQVTLSCSPISGHRSVSWYQQTPGQGLQFLFEYFSETQRNKGNFPGRFSGRQFSNSRSEMNVSTLELGDSALYLCASSPGTGNTEAFFGQGTRLTVV.

This sequence joins TRBV12-3 or TRBV12-4 and TRBJ2-5; a possible D gene is TRBD2 (5 bases). V lost 6 bases and J 5 bases, leaving 13 bases between the germline ends. This CDR3 has 13 amino acids. The CDR3 is CASRPSSRETQYF. In DNA form, the CDR3 reads TGTGCCAGCAGACCTTCTAGCCGGGAGACCCAGTACTTC.

V gene TRBV6-2 or TRBV6-3 combines with J gene TRBJ1-4; D is ambiguous. Germline V CDR1 and CDR2: MNHEY, SVGEGT. V was clipped by 0 bases and J by 8 bases, with 13 bases between them. This CDR3 spans 15 amino acids. Here the CDR3 reads CASSYSSPGWEKLFF. Here the CDR3 DNA reads TGTGCCAGCAGTTACTCTTCCCCAGGATGGGAAAAACTGTTTTTT.

This rearrangement joins TRBV5-4 to TRBJ2-3; TRBD2 agrees at 10 bases. This CDR3 region has 16 residues. V shed 3 bases and J 4 bases; nucleotides not matched to a gene: 8. CDR1 and CDR2 from the germline V gene are SGHNT and YYREEE (reference sequence). DNA of the CDR3: TGTGCCAGCAGCTCACTTAAGCGGGAGGGCTCAGATACGCAGTATTTT. Its translation is CASSSLKREGSDTQYF.

With respect to this clone: Compared with germline, one end of the junction differs, possibly owing to a read error. The chain joins TRBV7-7 to TRBJ2-5, with D perhaps matching TRBD1 or TRBD2 (5 bases each). Germline CDR1 is SSHAT and CDR2 is FNYEAQ (reference sequence). The CDR3 extends over 15 amino acids. CDR3 sequence reads: CASSLATAPKETQYF. The DNA for the CDR3 is TGTGCTAGCAGCTTAGCGACAGCACCGAAAGAGACCCAGTACTTC.

This chain joins TRBV9 and TRBJ2-2; unclear D gene. Trimming took 4 bases from V and 3 from J, leaving 4 bases between them. This CDR3 is built from 12 residues. CDR1 is SGDLS, CDR2 YYNGEE, per germline. DNA for the CDR3: TGTGCCAGCAGCCCATACACCGGGGAGCTGTTTTTT. Its protein product is CASSPYTGELFF. Full variable domain (outside the CDR3, taken from reference TRBV9 and TRBJ2-2): DSGVTQTPKHLITATGQRVTLRCSPRSGDLSVYWYQQSLDQGLQFLIQYYNGEERAKGNILERFSAQQFPDLHSELNLSSLELGDSALYFCASSPYTGELFFGEGSRLTVL.

Only a few counts were recorded for this clone. The chain joins TRBV7-2 to TRBJ2-3; 8 bases line up with TRBD1. V lost 7 bases, J lost 5 bases, and 14 bases stayed unmatched. The CDR3 length is 16 residues. The V gene's germline CDR1 is SGHTA and CDR2 FQGNSA. The chain's CDR3 is CASTQRTGNILDTQYF. The CDR3 coding sequence is TGTGCCAGCACACAAAGGACAGGGAACATTTTAGATACGCAGTATTTT.

The chain is built from TRBV27 and TRBJ2-3; D is uncertain. The CDR3 is 12 amino acids. V was clipped by 0 bases and J by 6 bases, with 4 bases between them. Germline CDR1 and CDR2: MNHEY and SMNVEV (reference sequence). The CDR3 reads CASSLSLDTQYF. The DNA of the CDR3 is TGTGCCAGCAGTTTATCTCTGGATACGCAGTATTTT.

The V and J genes are TRBV1 and TRBJ2-7; TRBD2 was called by the table and not checked on the DNA. TRBV1 is a pseudogene locus. The CDR3 spans 15 residues. The CDR3 spells CTSTTLAGGPHEQYV. The CDR3 DNA follows: TGCACCAGCACCACTCTAGCGGGAGGGCCCCACGAGCAGTACGTC.

This chain links TRBV7-3 with TRBJ2-4; D is possibly TRBD2 (6 bases). V gave up 3 bases and J gave up 0 bases, with 9 bases separating them. Germline values: CDR1 SGHTA, CDR2 FQGTGA. The CDR3 has 15 residues. CDR3 amino acids: CASSFQAGAKNIQYF. The CDR3 coding sequence is TGTGCCAGCAGCTTCCAAGCGGGAGCCAAAAACATTCAGTACTTC.

The rearrangement joins TRBV12-3 or TRBV12-4 to TRBJ1-5; D remains unclear. This CDR3 has 12 amino acids. V lost 3 bases to trimming and J lost 5 bases, with 5 bases between them. The CDR3 nucleotides read TGTGCCAGCAGTTTGTTAGATCAGCCCCAGCATTTT. This encodes CASSLLDQPQHF.

The V and J genes are TRBV19 and TRBJ2-4, with TRBD1 matching over 10 bases. J was trimmed by 4 bases and V by 2 bases; bases with no gene match: 14. The CDR3 extends over 19 amino acids. Germline loops: CDR1 LNHDA, CDR2 SQIVND (reference sequence). The CDR3 DNA reads as TGTGCCAGTAGTATATTGGGACAGGGGCCGACCGCGGCTAAAAACATTCAGTACTTC. Amino acid sequence: CASSILGQGPTAAKNIQYF.

This chain links TRBV2 with TRBJ2-2; 9 bases align to TRBD2. The junction had 9 bases not matched to a gene; V was cut back by 8 bases and J by 5 bases. This CDR3 is built from 15 residues. Germline V CDR1 and CDR2: SNHLY, FYNNEI. The CDR3 protein is CASGGSGGRTGELFF. CDR3 bases: TGTGCCAGCGGGGGAAGCGGGGGGCGAACCGGGGAGCTGTTTTTT.

The chain combines TRBV30 with TRBJ2-1; maybe TRBD2 (5 bases). Germline CDR1 and CDR2: GTSNPN and SVGIG (reference sequence). The CDR3 consists of 15 residues. V was pared by 3 bases and J by 0 bases, with 12 bases between. Here the CDR3 reads CAWSEGSSSYNEQFF. CDR3 DNA: TGTGCCTGGAGCGAGGGCTCAAGCTCCTACAATGAGCAGTTCTTC. Variable domain in full (rest from reference TRBV30 and TRBJ2-1): SQTIHQWPATLVQPVGSPLSLECTVEGTSNPNLYWYRQAAGRGLQLLFYSVGIGQISSEVPQNLSASRPQDRQFILSSKKLLLSDSGFYLCAWSEGSSSYNEQFFGPGTRLTVL.

This clone came up a few times. The same CDR3 also results from other DNA sequences found in this sample. The chain joins TRBV24-1 to TRBJ2-2, with D perhaps TRBD2 (6 bases). This CDR3 comprises 14 residues. V lost 4 bases and J lost 5, with 10 bases in between. The germline gives CDR1 KGHDR, CDR2 SFDVKD. For the CDR3, the DNA is TGTGCCACCAGTGAGCGGGACGGTACCGGGGAGCTGTTTTTT. Translated: CATSERDGTGELFF.